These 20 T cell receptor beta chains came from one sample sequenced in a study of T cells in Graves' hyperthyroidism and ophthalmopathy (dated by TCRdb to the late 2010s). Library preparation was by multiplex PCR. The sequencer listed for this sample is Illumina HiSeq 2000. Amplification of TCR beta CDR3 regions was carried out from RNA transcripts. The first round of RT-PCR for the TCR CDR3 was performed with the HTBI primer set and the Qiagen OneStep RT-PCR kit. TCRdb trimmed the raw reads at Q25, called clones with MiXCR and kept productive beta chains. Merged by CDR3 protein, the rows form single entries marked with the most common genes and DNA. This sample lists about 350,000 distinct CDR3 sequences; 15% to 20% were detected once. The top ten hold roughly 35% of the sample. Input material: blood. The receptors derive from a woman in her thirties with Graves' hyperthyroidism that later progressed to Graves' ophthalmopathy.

CDR3 sequence reads: CASSLLGGENSPLHF. The DNA for the CDR3 is TGTGCCAGCAGTTTACTGGGCGGGGAGAATTCACCCCTCCACTTT. V gene TRBV28 combines with J gene TRBJ1-6; D unresolved. The V end lost 2 bases, the J end lost 7 bases, and 12 bases lay between the germline ends. This CDR3 contains 15 residues. Per germline, CDR1 MDHEN and CDR2 SYDVKM.

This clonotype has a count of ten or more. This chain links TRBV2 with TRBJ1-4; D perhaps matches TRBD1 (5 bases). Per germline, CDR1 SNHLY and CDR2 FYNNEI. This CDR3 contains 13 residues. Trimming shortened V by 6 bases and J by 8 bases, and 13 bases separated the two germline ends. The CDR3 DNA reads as TGTGCCAGCAGGACAGATGGCGCCGAAAAACTGTTTTTT. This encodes CASRTDGAEKLFF.

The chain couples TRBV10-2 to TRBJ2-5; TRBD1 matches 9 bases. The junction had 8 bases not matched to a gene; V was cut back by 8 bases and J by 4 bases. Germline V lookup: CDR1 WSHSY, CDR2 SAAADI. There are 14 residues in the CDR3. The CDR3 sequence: CASRQGVRGETQYF. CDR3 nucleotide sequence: TGCGCCAGCCGACAGGGGGTCCGGGGAGAGACCCAGTACTTC.

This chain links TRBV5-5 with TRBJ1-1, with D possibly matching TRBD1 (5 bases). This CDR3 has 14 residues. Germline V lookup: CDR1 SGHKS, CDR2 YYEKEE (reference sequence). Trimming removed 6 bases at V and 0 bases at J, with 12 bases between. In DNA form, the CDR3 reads TGTGCCAGCATTGGGGGGACCTTGAACACTGAAGCTTTCTTT. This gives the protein CASIGGTLNTEAFF.

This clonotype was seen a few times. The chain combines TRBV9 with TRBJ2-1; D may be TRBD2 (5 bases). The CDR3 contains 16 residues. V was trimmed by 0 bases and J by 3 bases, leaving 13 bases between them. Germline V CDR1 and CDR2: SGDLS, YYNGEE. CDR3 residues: CASSVGRGRHYNEQFF. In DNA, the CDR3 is TGTGCCAGCAGCGTAGGAAGAGGGAGACACTACAATGAGCAGTTCTTC.

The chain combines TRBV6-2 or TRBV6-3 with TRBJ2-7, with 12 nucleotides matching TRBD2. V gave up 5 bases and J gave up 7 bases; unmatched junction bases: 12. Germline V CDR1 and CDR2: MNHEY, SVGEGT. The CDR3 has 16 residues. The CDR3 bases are TGTGCCAGCAGTGTGACTAGCGGGAGTGTACGCAATGAGCAGTACTTC. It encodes CASSVTSGSVRNEQYF.

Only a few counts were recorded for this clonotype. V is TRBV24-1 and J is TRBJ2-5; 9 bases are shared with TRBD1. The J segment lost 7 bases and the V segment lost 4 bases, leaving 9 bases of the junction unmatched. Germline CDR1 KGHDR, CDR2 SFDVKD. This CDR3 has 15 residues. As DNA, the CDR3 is TGTGCCACCAGTGACCCGGGACAGGGCTGGGGGACCCAGTACTTC. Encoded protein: CATSDPGQGWGTQYF.

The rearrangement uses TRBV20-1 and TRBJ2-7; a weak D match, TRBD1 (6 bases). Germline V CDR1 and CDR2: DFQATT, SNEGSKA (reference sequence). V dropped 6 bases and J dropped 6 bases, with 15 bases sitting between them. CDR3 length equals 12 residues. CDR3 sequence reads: CSAIQDSSEQYF. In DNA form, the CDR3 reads TGCAGTGCCATTCAGGACAGTTCCGAGCAGTACTTC.

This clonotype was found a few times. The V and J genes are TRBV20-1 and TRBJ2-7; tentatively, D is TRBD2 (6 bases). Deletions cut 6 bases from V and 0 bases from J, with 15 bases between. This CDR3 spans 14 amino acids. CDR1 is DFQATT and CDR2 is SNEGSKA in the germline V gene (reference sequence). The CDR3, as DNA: TGCAGTGCCCGGGACTCATACCCCTCCTACGAGCAGTACTTC. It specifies CSARDSYPSYEQYF.

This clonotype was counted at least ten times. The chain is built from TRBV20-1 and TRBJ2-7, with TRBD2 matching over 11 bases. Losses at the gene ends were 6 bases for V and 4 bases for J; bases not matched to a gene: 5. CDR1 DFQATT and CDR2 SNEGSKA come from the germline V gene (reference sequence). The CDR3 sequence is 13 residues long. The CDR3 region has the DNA TGCAGTGCCCTAGCGGGAGGAGTGTACGAGCAGTACTTC. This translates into CSALAGGVYEQYF.

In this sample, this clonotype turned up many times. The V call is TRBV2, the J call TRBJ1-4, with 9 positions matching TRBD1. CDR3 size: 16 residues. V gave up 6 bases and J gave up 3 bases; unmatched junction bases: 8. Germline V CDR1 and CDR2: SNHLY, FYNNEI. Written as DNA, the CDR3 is TGTGCCAGCAGCCGGGACAGGGTTTTAGCTAATGAAAAACTGTTTTTT. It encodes CASSRDRVLANEKLFF.

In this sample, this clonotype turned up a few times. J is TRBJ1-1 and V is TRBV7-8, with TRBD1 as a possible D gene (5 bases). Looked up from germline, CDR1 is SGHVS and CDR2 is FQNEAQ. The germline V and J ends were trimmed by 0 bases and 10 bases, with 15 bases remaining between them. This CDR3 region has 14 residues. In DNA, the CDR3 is TGTGCCAGCAGCTTAGCTTCAGGGTCGGTGTCAGCTTTCTTT. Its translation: CASSLASGSVSAFF. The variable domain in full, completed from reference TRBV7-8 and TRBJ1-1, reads GAGVSQSPRYKVAKRGQDVALRCDPISGHVSLFWYQQALGQGPEFLTYFQNEAQLDKSGLPSDRFFAERPEGSVSTLKIQRTQQEDSAVYLCASSLASGSVSAFFGQGTRLTVV.

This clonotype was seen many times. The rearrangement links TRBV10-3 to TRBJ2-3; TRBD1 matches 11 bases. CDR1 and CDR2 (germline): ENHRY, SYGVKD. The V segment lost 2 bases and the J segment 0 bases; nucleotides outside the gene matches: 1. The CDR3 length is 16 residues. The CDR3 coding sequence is TGTGCCATCAGTGAGGGACAGGGGGCTAGCACAGATACGCAGTATTTT. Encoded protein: CAISEGQGASTDTQYF.

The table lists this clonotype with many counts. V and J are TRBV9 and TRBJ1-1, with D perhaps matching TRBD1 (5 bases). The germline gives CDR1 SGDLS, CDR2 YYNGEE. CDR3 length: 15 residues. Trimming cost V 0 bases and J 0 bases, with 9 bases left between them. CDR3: CASSVETAMNTEAFF. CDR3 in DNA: TGTGCCAGCAGCGTAGAGACAGCCATGAACACTGAAGCTTTCTTT. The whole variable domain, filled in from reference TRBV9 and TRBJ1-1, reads DSGVTQTPKHLITATGQRVTLRCSPRSGDLSVYWYQQSLDQGLQFLIQYYNGEERAKGNILERFSAQQFPDLHSELNLSSLELGDSALYFCASSVETAMNTEAFFGQGTRLTVV.

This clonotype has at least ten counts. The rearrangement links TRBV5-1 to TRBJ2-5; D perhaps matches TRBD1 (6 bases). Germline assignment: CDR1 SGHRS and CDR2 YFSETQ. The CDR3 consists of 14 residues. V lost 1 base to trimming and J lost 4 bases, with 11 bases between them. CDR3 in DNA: TGCGCCAGCAGCTTGACAGGGATAGGAGAGACCCAGTACTTC. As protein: CASSLTGIGETQYF.

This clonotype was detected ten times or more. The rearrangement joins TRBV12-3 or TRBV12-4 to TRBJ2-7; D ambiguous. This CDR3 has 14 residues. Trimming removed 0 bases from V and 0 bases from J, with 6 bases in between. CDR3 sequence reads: CASSLAWGSYEQYF. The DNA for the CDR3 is TGTGCCAGCAGTTTAGCCTGGGGCTCCTACGAGCAGTACTTC.

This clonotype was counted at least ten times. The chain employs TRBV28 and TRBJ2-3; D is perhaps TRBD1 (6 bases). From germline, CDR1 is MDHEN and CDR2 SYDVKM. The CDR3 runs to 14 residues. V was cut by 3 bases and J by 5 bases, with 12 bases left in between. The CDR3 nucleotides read TGTGCCAGCAGTTTTCTCCAGGGGAAAGATACGCAGTATTTT. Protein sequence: CASSFLQGKDTQYF. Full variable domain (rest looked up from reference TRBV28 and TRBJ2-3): DVKVTQSSRYLVKRTGEKVFLECVQDMDHENMFWYRQDPGLGLRLIYFSYDVKMKEKGDIPEGYSVSREKKERFSLILESASTNQTSMYLCASSFLQGKDTQYFGPGTRLTVL.

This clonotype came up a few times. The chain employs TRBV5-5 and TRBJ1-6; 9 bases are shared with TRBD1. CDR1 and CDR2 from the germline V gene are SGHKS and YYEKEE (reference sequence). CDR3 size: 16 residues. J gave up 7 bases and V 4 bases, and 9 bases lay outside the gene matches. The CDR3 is CASSLYPGQGNSPLHF. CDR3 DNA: TGTGCCAGCAGCCTTTACCCGGGACAGGGCAATTCACCCCTCCACTTT.

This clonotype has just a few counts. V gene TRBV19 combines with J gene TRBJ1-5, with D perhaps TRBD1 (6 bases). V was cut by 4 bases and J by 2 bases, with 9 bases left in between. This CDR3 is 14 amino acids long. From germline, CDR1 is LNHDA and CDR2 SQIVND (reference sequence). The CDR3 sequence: CASSRGPGNQPQHF. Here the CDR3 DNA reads TGTGCCAGTAGTAGGGGGCCAGGCAATCAGCCCCAGCATTTT.

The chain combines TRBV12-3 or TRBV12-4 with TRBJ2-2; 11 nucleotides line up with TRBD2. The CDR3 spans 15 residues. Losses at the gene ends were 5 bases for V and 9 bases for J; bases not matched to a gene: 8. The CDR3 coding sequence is TGTGCCAGCAGTCCTCAACTAGCGGGAGACCGGGAGCTGTTTTTT. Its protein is CASSPQLAGDRELFF.